This T cell receptor beta chain was sequenced during a study of T cell repertoires in cytomegalovirus infection. Background on the study: Well-studied HLA-B-restricted CMV epitopes were used in the study alongside recently identified HLA-C-restricted ones. CMV infection together with matching HLA type was indicated by public TCR beta signatures.

This CDR3 has 15 amino acids. Germline CDR1 SGHVS, CDR2 FQNEAQ. V shed 5 bases and J shed 5 bases, with 16 bases lying between them. This clonotype came up many times. The antigen is undetermined. Each CDR3 protein is one row after TCRdb ran MiXCR on the reads. The table lists some 130,000 distinct CDR3 sequences, more than 25% of them singletons. The rearrangement uses TRBV7-8 and TRBJ1-5; D ambiguous. Material: CD8+ T cells from cultured PBMCs, obtained from culture after CMV antigen stimulation. This TCR came from a human donor in good health (CMV status not recorded). Some clones in this sample may be carry-over from other donors' samples. CDR3 protein: CASSPLEGSDQPQHF. CDR3 nucleotide sequence: TGTGCCAGCAGCCCTCTCGAGGGTTCCGATCAGCCCCAGCATTTT.